A single sample gave rise to the 3 T cell receptor beta chains below, sequenced in a study of T cells in localized non-small cell lung cancer. Only in-frame clones appear in the TCRdb table, and some are missing; sequencing was by immunoSEQ multiplex PCR. The sample contains 25,000 to 30,000 clones, 80% to 95% of which appear only once. The sample consisted of peripheral blood, taken before any cancer treatment. Receptors were obtained from a female donor at least 60 years old with stage I lung adenocarcinoma.

The rearrangement joins TRBV29-1 to TRBJ2-3; 11 nucleotides match TRBD2. Germline V lookup: CDR1 SQVTM, CDR2 ANQGSEA. CDR3 length: 13 residues. V was clipped by 7 bases and J by 5 bases; unmatched bases: 5. In nucleotides, the CDR3 is TGCAGCGCCGTCGGACTAGCGGGAGATACGCAGTATTTT. This encodes CSAVGLAGDTQYF.

The J gene is TRBJ2-3, the V gene TRBV29-1, with a weak D call TRBD1 (7 bases). Germline CDR1 is SQVTM and CDR2 is ANQGSEA. V was shortened by 4 bases and J by 5 bases, with 13 bases between the two germline ends. CDR3 length: 13 amino acids. This CDR3 reads CSVGRGQGDTQYF. The CDR3 nucleotides are TGCAGCGTTGGGAGGGGGCAAGGAGATACGCAGTATTTT.

V gene TRBV18 combines with J gene TRBJ2-7; 7 nucleotides align to TRBD1. CDR3 length equals 14 residues. V was pared by 3 bases and J by 3 bases, with 5 bases of the junction left unmatched. From germline, CDR1 is KGHSH and CDR2 LQKENI. The CDR3 bases are TGTGCCAGCTCACCTCCGGGACAGCGCTACGAGCAGTACTTC. It encodes CASSPPGQRYEQYF.